The subject of this entry is one T cell receptor (beta chain). The record originates from a study of OX40 agonist ivuxolimab in advanced cancers. Only in-frame clones appear in the TCRdb table, and some are missing; sequencing was by immunoSEQ multiplex PCR. The sample carries 70,000 or so clones, approximately 90% recorded once. This CDR3 region has 14 residues. Germline V gives CDR1 SGHDT, CDR2 YYEEEE. Trimming removed 2 bases at V and 6 bases at J, with 15 bases between. This chain links TRBV5-6 with TRBJ2-7, with D perhaps assigned TRBD1 or TRBD2 (5 bases each). The TCR comes from an adult with an advanced solid tumor such as melanoma, head and neck, liver or kidney cancer. Here the sequenced sample was CD4+ or CD8+ T cells sorted from blood, taken in a trial of the OX40 agonist ivuxolimab. The CDR3 sequence is CASSLSGGRGEQYF. CDR3 coding DNA: TGTGCCAGCAGCTTATCTGGGGGTCGCGGCGAGCAGTACTTC. The full variable domain, with the rest looked up from reference TRBV5-6 and TRBJ2-7, is DAGVTQSPTHLIKTRGQQVTLRCSPKSGHDTVSWYQQALGQGPQFIFQYYEEEERQRGNFPDRFSGHQFPNYSSELNVNALLLGDSALYLCASSLSGGRGEQYFGPGTRLTVT.